The 10 T cell receptor beta chains given below trace back to one sample, sequenced in a study of blood T cell repertoires in COVID-19 (dated by TCRdb to 2020 to 2022). The library came from the immunoSEQ multiplex PCR assay. This immuneACCESS table, as held by TCRdb, lists in-frame sequences with V and J called but not all clones. Of the missing ones, under half trace to an unresolved V gene in checked studies; the others have no known cause. The sample has around 200,000 clones on record, about nine tenths of them singletons. About 6% of the sample is held by the ten biggest clonotypes. The sequencing sample was made of peripheral blood. These receptors were collected from a man older than 75 with acute or convalescent COVID-19.

The chain uses TRBV14 and TRBJ2-6, with D possibly TRBD2 on 5 matching bases. Trimming stripped 0 bases from V and 0 bases from J, with 12 bases between. The CDR3 totals 18 residues. Per germline, CDR1 SGHDN and CDR2 FVKESK. Here the CDR3 reads CASSQELLGLSGANVLTF. CDR3 DNA sequence: TGTGCCAGCAGCCAAGAACTTCTCGGACTCTCTGGGGCCAACGTCCTGACTTTC. Variable domain in full (rest from reference TRBV14 and TRBJ2-6): EAGVTQFPSHSVIEKGQTVTLRCDPISGHDNLYWYRRVMGKEIKFLLHFVKESKQDESGMPNNRFLAERTGGTYSTLKVQPAELEDSGVYFCASSQELLGLSGANVLTFGAGSRLTVL.

This chain joins TRBV7-2 and TRBJ1-1, with 9 nucleotides matching TRBD1. The CDR3 has 14 amino acids. Germline V gene lookup returns CDR1 SGHTA and CDR2 FQGNSA. J lost 4 bases, V lost 5 bases, and 5 bases had no gene match. DNA of the CDR3: TGTGCCAGCAGCCCCGGACAGGGGATCACTGAAGCTTTCTTT. The encoded protein is CASSPGQGITEAFF.

This clone was counted once. CDR3 sequence: CASSDGYQPQHF. CDR3 coding DNA: TGCGCCAGCAGTGACGGGTATCAGCCCCAGCATTTT. The chain employs TRBV10-1 and TRBJ1-5; D gene unclear. Trimming pared 3 bases from V and 5 bases from J, leaving 5 bases between. This CDR3 comprises 12 residues. In germline, CDR1 is WNHNN, CDR2 SYGVQD (reference sequence).

As for this clone: Other DNA sequences in this sample translate to the same CDR3. The V gene is TRBV6-6, the J gene TRBJ2-7; TRBD1 matches at 7 bases. Germline V lookup: CDR1 MNHNY, CDR2 SVGAGI (reference sequence). The CDR3 runs 13 residues. The V gene end was trimmed by 2 bases and the J gene end by 6 bases; junction bases not matched to a gene: 4. CDR3: CASSYVPGGEQYF. CDR3 nucleotides: TGTGCCAGCAGTTACGTACCAGGGGGCGAGCAGTACTTC.

This clone has more than one count but fewer than ten. This sequence joins TRBV5-1 and TRBJ1-6, with D maybe TRBD1 (5 bases). The ends were cut back, 4 bases at V and 9 bases at J, with 17 bases in the middle. This CDR3 comprises 15 residues. Germline V CDR1 and CDR2: SGHRS, YFSETQ. The CDR3 DNA follows: TGCGCCAGCAGCCTAGGGACTGACCGGAGTTCACCCCTCCACTTT. Translation gives CASSLGTDRSSPLHF.

This chain links TRBV2 with TRBJ1-2; TRBD1 matches at 7 bases. Germline V gene lookup returns CDR1 SNHLY and CDR2 FYNNEI. V shed 0 bases and J 7 bases; nucleotides not matched to a gene: 8. The CDR3 is 15 residues long. In nucleotides, the CDR3 is TGTGCCAGCAGTGAAGCGCCTGGGCAGGGGGGTGGCTACACCTTC. It is translated as CASSEAPGQGGGYTF.

This chain links TRBV2 with TRBJ2-7, with TRBD1 as a possible D gene (5 bases). Germline V gene lookup returns CDR1 SNHLY and CDR2 FYNNEI. The CDR3 extends over 12 amino acids. The germline V and J ends were trimmed by 9 bases and 5 bases, with 14 bases remaining between them. The CDR3 coding sequence is TGTGCCAGATCAGGGTTAAGAGACGAGCAGTACTTC. It codes for CARSGLRDEQYF.

V gene TRBV27 combines with J gene TRBJ2-7, with D perhaps TRBD2 (5 bases). V was clipped by 4 bases and J by 4 bases, with 14 bases between them. The V gene's germline CDR1 is MNHEY and CDR2 SMNVEV (reference sequence). The CDR3 is 14 residues long. CDR3 bases: TGTGCCAGCAGTTCCGGCGGGCCCTCATACGAGCAGTACTTC. Protein sequence: CASSSGGPSYEQYF.

The rearrangement joins TRBV27 to TRBJ2-6; the match to TRBD1 covers 8 bases. The V segment lost 3 bases and the J segment 2 bases; nucleotides outside the gene matches: 15. In germline, CDR1 is MNHEY, CDR2 SMNVEV (reference sequence). The length of the CDR3 is 20 residues. CDR3 sequence reads: CASSFKPQGASSPGANVLTF. DNA of the CDR3: TGTGCCAGCAGTTTTAAACCTCAGGGGGCAAGTAGCCCTGGGGCCAACGTCCTGACTTTC.

V and J are TRBV15 and TRBJ2-1, with 8 nucleotides matching TRBD1. Per germline, CDR1 LNHNV and CDR2 YYDKDF (reference sequence). V was pared by 2 bases and J by 12 bases, with 15 bases of the junction left unmatched. The CDR3 extends over 16 amino acids. The CDR3 region is CATSRPGQGFASWQFF. The CDR3 DNA is TGTGCCACCAGCAGACCAGGACAGGGTTTTGCTTCGTGGCAGTTCTTC.